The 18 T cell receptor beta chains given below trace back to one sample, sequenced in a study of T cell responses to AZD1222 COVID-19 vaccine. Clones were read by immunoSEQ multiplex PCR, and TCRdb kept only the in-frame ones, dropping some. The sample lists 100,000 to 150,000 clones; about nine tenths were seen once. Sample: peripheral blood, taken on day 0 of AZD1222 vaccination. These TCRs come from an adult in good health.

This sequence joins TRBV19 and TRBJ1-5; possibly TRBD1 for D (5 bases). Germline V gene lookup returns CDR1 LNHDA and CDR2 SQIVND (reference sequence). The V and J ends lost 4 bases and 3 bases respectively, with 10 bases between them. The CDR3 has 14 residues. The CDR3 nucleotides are TGTGCCAGTAGTAAGGAGGGGCACAATCAGCCCCAGCATTTT. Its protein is CASSKEGHNQPQHF.

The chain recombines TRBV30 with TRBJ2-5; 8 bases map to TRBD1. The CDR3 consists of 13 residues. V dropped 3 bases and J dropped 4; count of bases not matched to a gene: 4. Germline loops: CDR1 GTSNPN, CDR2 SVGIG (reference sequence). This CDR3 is CAWSGQGGETQYF. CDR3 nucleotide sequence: TGTGCCTGGAGCGGACAGGGTGGAGAGACCCAGTACTTC.

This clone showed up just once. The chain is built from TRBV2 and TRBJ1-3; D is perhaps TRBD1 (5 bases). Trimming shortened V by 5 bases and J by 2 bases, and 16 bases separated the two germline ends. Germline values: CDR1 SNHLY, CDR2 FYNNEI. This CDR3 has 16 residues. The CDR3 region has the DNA TGTGCCAGCAGTTTTATGGGGGGGTGGGCTGGAAACACCATATATTTT. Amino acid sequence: CASSFMGGWAGNTIYF.

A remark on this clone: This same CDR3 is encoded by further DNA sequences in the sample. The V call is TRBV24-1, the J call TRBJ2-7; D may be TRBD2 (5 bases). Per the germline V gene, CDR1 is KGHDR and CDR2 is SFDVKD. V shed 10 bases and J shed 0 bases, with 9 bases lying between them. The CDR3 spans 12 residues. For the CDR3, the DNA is TGTGCCACGTCGGGGAGCTCCTACGAGCAGTACTTC. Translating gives CATSGSSYEQYF.

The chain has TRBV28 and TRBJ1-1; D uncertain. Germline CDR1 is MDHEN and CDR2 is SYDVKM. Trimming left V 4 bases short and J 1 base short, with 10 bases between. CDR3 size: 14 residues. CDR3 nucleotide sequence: TGTGCCAGCAGTTCGGCGGGCCAGAACACTGAAGCTTTCTTT. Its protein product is CASSSAGQNTEAFF.

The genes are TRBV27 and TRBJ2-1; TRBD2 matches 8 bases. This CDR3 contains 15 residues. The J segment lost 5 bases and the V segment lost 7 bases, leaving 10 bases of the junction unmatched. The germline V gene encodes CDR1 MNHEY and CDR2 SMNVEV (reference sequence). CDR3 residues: CASTPAGALDNEQFF. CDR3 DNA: TGTGCCAGCACTCCAGCGGGGGCCCTTGACAATGAGCAGTTCTTC.

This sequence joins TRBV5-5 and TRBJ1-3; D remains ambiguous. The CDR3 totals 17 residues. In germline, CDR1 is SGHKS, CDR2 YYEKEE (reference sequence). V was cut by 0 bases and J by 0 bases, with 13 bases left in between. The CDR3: CASSLGAGPYSGNTIYF. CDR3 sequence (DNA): TGTGCCAGCAGCTTGGGTGCCGGACCATACTCTGGAAACACCATATATTTT.

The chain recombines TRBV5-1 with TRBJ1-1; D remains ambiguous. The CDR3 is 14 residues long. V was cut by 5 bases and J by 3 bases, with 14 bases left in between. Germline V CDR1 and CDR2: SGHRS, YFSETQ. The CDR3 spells CASSSAGADTEAFF. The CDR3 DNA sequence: TGCGCCAGCAGTTCGGCAGGAGCGGACACTGAAGCTTTCTTT.

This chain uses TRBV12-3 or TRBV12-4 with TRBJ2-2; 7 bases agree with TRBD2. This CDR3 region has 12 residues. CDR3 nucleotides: TGTGGTGGGGGGGTTAACACCGGGGAGCTGTTTTTT. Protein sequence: CGGGVNTGELFF.

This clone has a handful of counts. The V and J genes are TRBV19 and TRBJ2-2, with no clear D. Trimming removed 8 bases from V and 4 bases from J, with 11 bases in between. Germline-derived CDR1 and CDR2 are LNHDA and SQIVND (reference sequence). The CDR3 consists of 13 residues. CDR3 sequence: CASAGKLTGELFF. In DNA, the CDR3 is TGTGCCAGTGCTGGGAAGCTCACCGGGGAGCTGTTTTTT.

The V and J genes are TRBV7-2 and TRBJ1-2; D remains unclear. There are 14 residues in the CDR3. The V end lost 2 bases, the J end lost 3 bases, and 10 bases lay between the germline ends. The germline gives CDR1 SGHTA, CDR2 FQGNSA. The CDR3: CASSLSPGDYGYTF. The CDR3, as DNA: TGTGCCAGCAGCTTATCCCCCGGGGACTATGGCTACACCTTC.

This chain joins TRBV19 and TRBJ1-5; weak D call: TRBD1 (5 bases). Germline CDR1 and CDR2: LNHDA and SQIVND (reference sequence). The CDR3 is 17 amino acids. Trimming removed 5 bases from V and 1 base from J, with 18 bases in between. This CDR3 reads CASSLPRGARSNQPQHF. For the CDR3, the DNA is TGTGCCAGTAGTCTCCCCCGTGGGGCTAGGAGCAATCAGCCCCAGCATTTT.

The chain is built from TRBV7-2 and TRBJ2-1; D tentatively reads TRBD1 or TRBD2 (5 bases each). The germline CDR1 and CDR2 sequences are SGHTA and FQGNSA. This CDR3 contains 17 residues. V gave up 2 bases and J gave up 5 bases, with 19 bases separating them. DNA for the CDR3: TGTGCCAGCAGCTTATGGGCCAGCCAAGAGGGGAACAATGAGCAGTTCTTC. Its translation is CASSLWASQEGNNEQFF.

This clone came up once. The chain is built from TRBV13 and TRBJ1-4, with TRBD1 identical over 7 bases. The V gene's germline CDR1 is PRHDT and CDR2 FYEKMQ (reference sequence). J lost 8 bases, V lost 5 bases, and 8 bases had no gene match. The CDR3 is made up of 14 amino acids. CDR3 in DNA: TGTGCCAGCAGCCAGGAGGGGGCGCAGGAAAAACTGTTTTTT. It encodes CASSQEGAQEKLFF.

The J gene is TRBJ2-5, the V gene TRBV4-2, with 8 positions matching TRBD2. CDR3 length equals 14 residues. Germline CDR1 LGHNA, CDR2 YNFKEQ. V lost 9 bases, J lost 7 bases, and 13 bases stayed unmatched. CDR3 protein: CASKPGLGGGTQYF. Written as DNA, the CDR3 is TGTGCCAGTAAGCCGGGACTAGGGGGAGGGACCCAGTACTTC.

CDR3 sequence: CASSRDSGAYEQYF. The CDR3 DNA follows: TGTGCCAGCTCTCGGGACAGCGGAGCCTACGAGCAGTACTTC. This chain joins TRBV18 and TRBJ2-7; TRBD1 matches at 7 bases. Germline V lookup: CDR1 KGHSH, CDR2 LQKENI. The ends lost 6 bases at V and 2 bases at J; junction bases unmatched: 7. The CDR3 contains 14 residues.

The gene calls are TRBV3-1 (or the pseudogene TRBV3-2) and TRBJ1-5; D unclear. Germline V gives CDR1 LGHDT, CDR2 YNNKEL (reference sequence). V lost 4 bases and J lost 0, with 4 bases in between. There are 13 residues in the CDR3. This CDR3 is CASSPDSNQPQHF. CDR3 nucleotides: TGTGCCAGCAGCCCCGATAGCAATCAGCCCCAGCATTTT.

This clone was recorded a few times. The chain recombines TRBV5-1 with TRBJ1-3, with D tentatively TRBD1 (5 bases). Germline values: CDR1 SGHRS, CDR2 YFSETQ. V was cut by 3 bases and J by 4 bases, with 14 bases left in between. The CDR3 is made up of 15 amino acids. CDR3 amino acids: CASSSGQAGGNTIYF. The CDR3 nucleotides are TGCGCCAGCAGCTCCGGACAAGCCGGGGGAAACACCATATATTTT.